This TCR beta chain emerged from a study of shared clonotypes between healthy human individuals. Background on the study: There were three CD4 naive, three CD4 memory, two CD8 naive and one CD8 memory plates per donor.

Study outcomes and limitations: Generally, estimated richness proved larger in naive subsets than it did in memory subsets. With several donors compared, roughly 5% of naive CD4 clonotypes were shared.

V trimming: 10 bases; J trimming: 4 bases; junction bases outside the gene matches: 12. CDR1 is MNHNS and CDR2 is SASEGT in the germline V gene. This CDR3 has 15 residues. Comment on this clone: Its antigen is unknown.

Around 200 ng DNA, about 33,000 T cell genomes, went into each sorted-subset replicate PCR. The protocol was immunoSEQ multiplex PCR, while the TCRdb copy is restricted to in-frame clones and leaves out a portion. The sample includes more than 2,000,000 clones, around nine tenths seen only once; the top ten take about 0.13%. Sequencing input: naive CD4+ T cells sorted from blood. Noted subset: CD45RA+ positively selected. The J gene is TRBJ2-2, the V gene TRBV6-1; 7 bases are a match to TRBD2. This clonotype was obtained from a man aged 18 to 29 in good health. The CDR3 DNA is TGTGCCACCGAGTTGGCGGGGGAAATCACCGGGGAGCTGTTTTTT. Translation: CATELAGEITGELFF.